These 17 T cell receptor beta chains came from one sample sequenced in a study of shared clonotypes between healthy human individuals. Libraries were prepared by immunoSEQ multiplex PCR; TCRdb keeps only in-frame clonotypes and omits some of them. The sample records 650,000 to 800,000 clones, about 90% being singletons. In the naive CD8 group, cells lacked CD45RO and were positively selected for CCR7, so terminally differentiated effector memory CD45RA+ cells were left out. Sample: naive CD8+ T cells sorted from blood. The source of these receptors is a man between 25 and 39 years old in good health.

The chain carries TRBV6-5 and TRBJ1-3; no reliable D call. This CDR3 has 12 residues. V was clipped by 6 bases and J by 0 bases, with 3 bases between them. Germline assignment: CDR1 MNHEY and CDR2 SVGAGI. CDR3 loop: CASSPSGNTIYF. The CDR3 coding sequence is TGTGCCAGCAGCCCCTCTGGAAACACCATATATTTT.

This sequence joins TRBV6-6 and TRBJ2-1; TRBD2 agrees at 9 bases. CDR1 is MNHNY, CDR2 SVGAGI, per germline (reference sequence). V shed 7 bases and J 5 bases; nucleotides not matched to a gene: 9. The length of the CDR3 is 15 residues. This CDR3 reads CASIVTASGDNEQFF. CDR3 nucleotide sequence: TGTGCCAGCATTGTGACGGCTAGCGGGGACAATGAGCAGTTCTTC.

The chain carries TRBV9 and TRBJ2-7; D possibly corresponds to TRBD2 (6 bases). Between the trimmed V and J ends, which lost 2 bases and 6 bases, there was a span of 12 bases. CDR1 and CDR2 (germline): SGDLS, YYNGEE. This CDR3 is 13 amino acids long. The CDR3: CASSVGTGSEQYF. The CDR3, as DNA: TGTGCCAGCAGCGTCGGGACTGGGAGCGAGCAGTACTTC.

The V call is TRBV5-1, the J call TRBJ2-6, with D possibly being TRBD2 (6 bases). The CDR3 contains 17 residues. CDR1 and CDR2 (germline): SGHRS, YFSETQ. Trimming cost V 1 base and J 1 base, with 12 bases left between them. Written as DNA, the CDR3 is TGCGCCAGCAGCTTGAGGGACGGGGGATCTGGGGCCAACGTCCTGACTTTC. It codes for CASSLRDGGSGANVLTF.

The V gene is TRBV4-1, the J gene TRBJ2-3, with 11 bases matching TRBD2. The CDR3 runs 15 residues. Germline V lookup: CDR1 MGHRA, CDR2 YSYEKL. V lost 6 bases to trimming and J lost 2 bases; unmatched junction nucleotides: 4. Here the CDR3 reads CASSASGRITDTQYF. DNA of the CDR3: TGCGCCAGCAGTGCTAGCGGGAGGATCACAGATACGCAGTATTTT.

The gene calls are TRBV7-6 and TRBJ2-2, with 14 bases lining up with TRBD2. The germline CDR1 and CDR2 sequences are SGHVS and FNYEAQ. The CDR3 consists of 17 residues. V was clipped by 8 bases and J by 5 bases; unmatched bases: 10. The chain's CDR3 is CASRAGLAGERTGELFF. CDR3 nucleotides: TGTGCCAGCCGGGCGGGACTAGCGGGAGAAAGGACCGGGGAGCTGTTTTTT.

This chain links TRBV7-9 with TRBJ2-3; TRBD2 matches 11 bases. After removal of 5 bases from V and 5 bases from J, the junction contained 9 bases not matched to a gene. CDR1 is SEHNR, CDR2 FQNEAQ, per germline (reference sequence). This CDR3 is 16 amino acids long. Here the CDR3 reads CASSLSGRDAIDTQYF. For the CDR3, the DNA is TGTGCCAGCAGCCTTAGCGGGAGGGACGCAATAGATACGCAGTATTTT.

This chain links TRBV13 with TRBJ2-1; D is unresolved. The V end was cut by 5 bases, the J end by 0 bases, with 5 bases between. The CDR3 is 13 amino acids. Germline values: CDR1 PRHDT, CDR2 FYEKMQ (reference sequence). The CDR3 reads CASSPRSYNEQFF. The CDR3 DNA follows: TGTGCCAGCAGCCCCCGCTCCTACAATGAGCAGTTCTTC.

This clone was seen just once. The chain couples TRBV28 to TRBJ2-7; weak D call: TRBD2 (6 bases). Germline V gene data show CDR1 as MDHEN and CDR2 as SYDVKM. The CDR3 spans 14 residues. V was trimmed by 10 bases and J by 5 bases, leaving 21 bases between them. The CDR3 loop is CATGPLAPGDEQYF. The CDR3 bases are TGTGCCACAGGGCCCCTAGCGCCTGGGGACGAGCAGTACTTC.

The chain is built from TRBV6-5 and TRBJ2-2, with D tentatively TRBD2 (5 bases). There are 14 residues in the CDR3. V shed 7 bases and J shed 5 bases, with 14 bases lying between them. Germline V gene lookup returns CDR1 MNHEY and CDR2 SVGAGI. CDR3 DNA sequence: TGTGCCAGCAATCCGGGCGGGTATACCGGGGAGCTGTTTTTT. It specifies CASNPGGYTGELFF.

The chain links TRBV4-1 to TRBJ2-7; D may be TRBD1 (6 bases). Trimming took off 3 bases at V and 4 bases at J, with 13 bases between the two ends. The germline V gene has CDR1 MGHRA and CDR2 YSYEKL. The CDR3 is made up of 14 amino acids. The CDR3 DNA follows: TGCGCCAGCAGCCACCGGACAGAGAGTTACGAGCAGTACTTC. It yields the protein CASSHRTESYEQYF.

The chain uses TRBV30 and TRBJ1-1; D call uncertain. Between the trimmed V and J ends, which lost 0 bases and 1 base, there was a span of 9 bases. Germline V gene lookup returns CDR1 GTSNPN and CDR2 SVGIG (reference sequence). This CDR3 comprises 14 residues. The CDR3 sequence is CAWSVIGGNTEAFF. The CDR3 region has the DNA TGTGCCTGGAGTGTTATAGGCGGGAACACTGAAGCTTTCTTT.

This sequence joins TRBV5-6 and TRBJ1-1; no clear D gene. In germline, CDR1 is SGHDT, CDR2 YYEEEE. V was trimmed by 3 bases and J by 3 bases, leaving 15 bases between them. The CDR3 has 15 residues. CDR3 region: CASSSKRTGHTEAFF. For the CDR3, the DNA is TGTGCCAGCAGCTCCAAACGGACCGGACACACTGAAGCTTTCTTT.

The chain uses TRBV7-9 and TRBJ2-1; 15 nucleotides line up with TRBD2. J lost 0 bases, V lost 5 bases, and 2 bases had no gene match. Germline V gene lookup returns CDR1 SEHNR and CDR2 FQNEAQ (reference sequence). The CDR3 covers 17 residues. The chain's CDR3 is CASSGTSGRSSYNEQFF. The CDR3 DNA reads TGTGCCAGCAGCGGGACTAGCGGGAGGAGCTCCTACAATGAGCAGTTCTTC.

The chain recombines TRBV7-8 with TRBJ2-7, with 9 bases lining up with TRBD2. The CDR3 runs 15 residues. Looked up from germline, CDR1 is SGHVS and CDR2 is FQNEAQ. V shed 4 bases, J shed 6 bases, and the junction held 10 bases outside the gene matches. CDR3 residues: CASSSRPGLAFEQYF. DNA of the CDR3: TGTGCCAGCAGCTCGAGACCGGGACTAGCATTCGAGCAGTACTTC.

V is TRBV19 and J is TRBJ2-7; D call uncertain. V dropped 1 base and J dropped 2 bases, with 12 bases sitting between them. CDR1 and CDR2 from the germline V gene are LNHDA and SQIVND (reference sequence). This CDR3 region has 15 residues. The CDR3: CASSIVGTGAYEQYF. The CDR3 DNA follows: TGTGCCAGTAGTATAGTAGGCACCGGCGCCTACGAGCAGTACTTC.

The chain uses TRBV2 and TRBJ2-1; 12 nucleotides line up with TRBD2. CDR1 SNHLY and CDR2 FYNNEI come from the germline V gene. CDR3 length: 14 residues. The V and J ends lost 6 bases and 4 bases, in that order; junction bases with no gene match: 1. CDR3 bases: TGTGCCAGCAGACTAGCGGGAGGATACAATGAGCAGTTCTTC. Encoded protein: CASRLAGGYNEQFF.